These 19 T cell receptor beta chains originate from one sample sequenced in a study of regulatory T cells in long-lasting Graves disease. Assembly of TCR beta libraries relied on iRepertoire HTBI primers together with Arm-PCR of CDR3 regions. TCRdb recomputed calls from the multiplex PCR reads with MiXCR, one row per CDR3 protein. The data show hundreds of thousands of distinct CDR3 sequences, less than 25% seen once. Regarding time point: persistent/refractory GD, antithyroid drugs over 5 years with positive TRAb. PBMC-extracted RNA yielded the TCR library. The sample here was peripheral blood mononuclear cells (PBMCs), taken when the disease was refractory, from a patient treated with antithyroid drugs. Every receptor here comes from a female donor with Graves disease.

This clonotype was found many times. The genes are TRBV10-3 and TRBJ2-5, with 9 bases fitting TRBD1. CDR3 length: 16 amino acids. Unmatched junction bases numbered 11, after V lost 4 bases and J lost 5 bases. Germline V gene lookup returns CDR1 ENHRY and CDR2 SYGVKD. The CDR3 sequence: CAISAKRGQGSETQYF. The CDR3 DNA reads TGTGCCATCAGTGCGAAGAGGGGACAGGGAAGCGAGACCCAGTACTTC.

The chain has TRBV7-2 and TRBJ1-2, with 7 bases lining up with TRBD1. Germline V CDR1 and CDR2: SGHTA, FQGNSA. The length of the CDR3 is 15 residues. Trimming cost V 3 bases and J 5 bases; bases outside gene matches: 9. The CDR3 coding sequence is TGTGCCAGCAGCTTCCGACAGGGTGTAGAGTATGGCTACACCTTC. Its translation is CASSFRQGVEYGYTF.

This clonotype appeared many times. This sequence joins TRBV27 and TRBJ2-4, with 8 bases identical to TRBD1. The CDR3 has 16 amino acids. Germline trimming cut 1 base from V and 0 bases from J; bases unmatched to any gene: 2. In germline, CDR1 is MNHEY, CDR2 SMNVEV (reference sequence). This CDR3 reads CASSLWGQVAKNIQYF. CDR3 sequence (DNA): TGTGCCAGCAGTTTATGGGGACAGGTAGCCAAAAACATTCAGTACTTC.

V usage is TRBV12-3 or TRBV12-4 and J usage is TRBJ2-2; TRBD2 agrees at 7 bases. The CDR3 is made up of 16 amino acids. J gave up 4 bases and V 4 bases, and 9 bases lay outside the gene matches. CDR3 region: CASSSMGGEITGELFF. Here the CDR3 DNA reads TGTGCCAGCAGTTCTATGGGGGGGGAGATCACCGGGGAGCTGTTTTTT.

This clonotype was recorded at least ten times. The V call is TRBV11-2, the J call TRBJ2-7; D not resolved. The CDR3 is made up of 15 amino acids. Germline V gene lookup returns CDR1 SGHAT and CDR2 FQNNGV. The ends were cut back, 5 bases at V and 1 base at J, with 15 bases in the middle. CDR3 sequence: CASSPNSLGSYEQYF. CDR3 bases: TGTGCCAGCAGCCCAAATTCACTCGGATCCTACGAGCAGTACTTC.

The chain employs TRBV3-1 and TRBJ2-7; TRBD2 matches 9 bases. The ends lost 6 bases at V and 2 bases at J; junction bases unmatched: 5. Germline assignment: CDR1 LGHDT and CDR2 YNNKEL (reference sequence). The CDR3 length is 14 residues. CDR3 nucleotide sequence: TGTGCCAGCAGTCAGGGACTAGCTCCCTACGAGCAGTACTTC. This codes for CASSQGLAPYEQYF.

The table lists this clonotype with many counts. The chain links TRBV20-1 to TRBJ1-6, with TRBD1 matching 8 bases. Germline V gene lookup returns CDR1 DFQATT and CDR2 SNEGSKA (reference sequence). V lost 1 base to trimming and J lost 7 bases; unmatched junction nucleotides: 6. The CDR3 runs 15 residues. The CDR3 DNA is TGCAGTGCTAGAGTAATTGGACAGGGCAATTCACCCCTCCACTTT. Protein product: CSARVIGQGNSPLHF.

This clonotype showed up many times. This chain connects TRBV5-4 to TRBJ2-7; 11 nucleotides align to TRBD2. CDR1 is SGHNT and CDR2 is YYREEE in the germline V gene (reference sequence). Trimming took 3 bases from V and 1 from J; bases not matched to a gene: 6. The CDR3 is 16 residues long. The CDR3 coding sequence is TGTGCCAGCAGCTCTGGACTAGCGGGCTATTCCTACGAGCAGTACTTC. It is translated as CASSSGLAGYSYEQYF.

The gene calls are TRBV15 and TRBJ2-5; D uncertain. This CDR3 region has 15 residues. Trimming removed 0 bases at V and 7 bases at J, with 15 bases between. Germline V gene lookup returns CDR1 LNHNV and CDR2 YYDKDF (reference sequence). CDR3 protein: CATSRDRLGLGTQYF. The DNA of the CDR3 is TGTGCCACCAGCAGAGATCGGTTGGGGTTGGGGACCCAGTACTTC.

Ten or more counts support this clonotype. The chain joins TRBV2 to TRBJ1-2; 9 positions match TRBD1. Looked up from germline, CDR1 is SNHLY and CDR2 is FYNNEI. The CDR3 is made up of 14 amino acids. V shed 7 bases and J 4 bases; nucleotides not matched to a gene: 7. CDR3: CASIQGASTYGYTF. For the CDR3, the DNA is TGTGCCAGCATACAGGGGGCGTCTACCTATGGCTACACCTTC. Based on the CDR3 plus reference TRBV2 and TRBJ1-2, the full variable domain is EPEVTQTPSHQVTQMGQEVILRCVPISNHLYFYWYRQILGQKVEFLVSFYNNEISEKSEIFDDQFSVERPDGSNFTLKIRSTKLEDSAMYFCASIQGASTYGYTFGSGTRLTVV.

The V gene is TRBV5-1, the J gene TRBJ2-2; no clear D gene. The CDR3 is made up of 16 amino acids. V was cut by 5 bases and J by 1 base, with 15 bases left in between. The germline V gene has CDR1 SGHRS and CDR2 YFSETQ. CDR3 coding DNA: TGCGCCAGCAGTCCCCTGGGTTCCAAGAACACCGGGGAGCTGTTTTTT. Translating it yields CASSPLGSKNTGELFF. The full variable domain, rest sourced from reference TRBV5-1 and TRBJ2-2, is KAGVTQTPRYLIKTRGQQVTLSCSPISGHRSVSWYQQTPGQGLQFLFEYFSETQRNKGNFPGRFSGRQFSNSRSEMNVSTLELGDSALYLCASSPLGSKNTGELFFGEGSRLTVL.

The chain couples TRBV27 to TRBJ2-2; 12 positions agree with TRBD2. V lost 11 bases and J lost 6; bases outside the gene matches: 13. CDR3 size: 16 residues. Per germline, CDR1 MNHEY and CDR2 SMNVEV (reference sequence). As DNA, the CDR3 is TGTGCCGGAGGAACACTAGCGGGAGGAAGGGCCGGGGAGCTGTTTTTT. This codes for CAGGTLAGGRAGELFF.

The sample holds many counts of this clonotype. J is TRBJ2-5 and V is TRBV2; D remains unclear. Germline CDR1 reads SNHLY; CDR2 reads FYNNEI. The CDR3 spans 16 residues. Trimming left V 2 bases short and J 2 bases short, with 15 bases between. CDR3 DNA: TGTGCCAGCAGTGAAAGAAGCGCATCAAGGCAAGAGACCCAGTACTTC. Encoded protein: CASSERSASRQETQYF. The variable domain in full, with the rest retrieved from reference TRBV2 and TRBJ2-5, is EPEVTQTPSHQVTQMGQEVILRCVPISNHLYFYWYRQILGQKVEFLVSFYNNEISEKSEIFDDQFSVERPDGSNFTLKIRSTKLEDSAMYFCASSERSASRQETQYFGPGTRLLVL.

This clonotype occurred a few times. The chain has TRBV9 and TRBJ2-7, with D perhaps matching TRBD1 (5 bases). CDR3 length: 13 amino acids. Trimming shortened V by 0 bases and J by 3 bases, and 7 bases separated the two germline ends. Germline-derived CDR1 and CDR2 are SGDLS and YYNGEE. The CDR3 is CASSVGQFYEQYF. CDR3 coding DNA: TGTGCCAGCAGCGTAGGACAGTTCTACGAGCAGTACTTC.

The chain is built from TRBV10-1 and TRBJ2-7, with 7 bases matching TRBD1. After removal of 2 bases from V and 0 bases from J, the junction contained 4 bases not matched to a gene. The CDR3 is made up of 15 amino acids. Germline CDR1 WNHNN, CDR2 SYGVQD (reference sequence). CDR3 sequence: CASSEKGQSSYEQYF. The CDR3 nucleotides read TGCGCCAGCAGTGAGAAGGGACAGAGCTCCTACGAGCAGTACTTC.

V is TRBV4-1 and J is TRBJ2-5; possible D gene TRBD2, 6 bases. Germline lookup yields CDR1 MGHRA and CDR2 YSYEKL. This CDR3 is built from 15 residues. The V and J ends lost 5 bases and 5 bases respectively, with 18 bases between them. The CDR3 nucleotides are TGCGCCAGCAGCTCAGGAGGGACGGTTGGGGAGACCCAGTACTTC. Its protein product is CASSSGGTVGETQYF.

This chain links TRBV19 with TRBJ2-5; 11 bases line up with TRBD1. From germline, CDR1 is LNHDA and CDR2 SQIVND (reference sequence). The CDR3 is 16 residues long. V was pared by 5 bases and J by 4 bases, with 9 bases of the junction left unmatched. The CDR3 nucleotides are TGTGCCAGTAGTTGGGACAGGGGGTATGGGGCAGAGACCCAGTACTTC. Translating gives CASSWDRGYGAETQYF.

This clonotype was recorded at least ten times. The chain joins TRBV2 to TRBJ1-5; TRBD1 matches at 8 bases. The CDR3 has 13 amino acids. The V and J ends lost 6 bases and 6 bases, in that order; junction bases with no gene match: 4. Germline loops: CDR1 SNHLY, CDR2 FYNNEI. CDR3 protein: CASRYDRGQPQHF. CDR3 nucleotide sequence: TGTGCCAGCAGGTACGACAGGGGTCAGCCCCAGCATTTT.

This clonotype was observed at least ten times. CDR3 nucleotides: TGTGCCAGCAGTGCCAGGGGGTATACTGAAGCTTTCTTT. It codes for CASSARGYTEAFF. The rearrangement uses TRBV6-1 and TRBJ1-1; TRBD1 aligns across 7 bases. CDR1 and CDR2 from the germline V gene are MNHNS and SASEGT. J gave up 5 bases and V 4 bases, and 4 bases lay outside the gene matches. This CDR3 has 13 amino acids.